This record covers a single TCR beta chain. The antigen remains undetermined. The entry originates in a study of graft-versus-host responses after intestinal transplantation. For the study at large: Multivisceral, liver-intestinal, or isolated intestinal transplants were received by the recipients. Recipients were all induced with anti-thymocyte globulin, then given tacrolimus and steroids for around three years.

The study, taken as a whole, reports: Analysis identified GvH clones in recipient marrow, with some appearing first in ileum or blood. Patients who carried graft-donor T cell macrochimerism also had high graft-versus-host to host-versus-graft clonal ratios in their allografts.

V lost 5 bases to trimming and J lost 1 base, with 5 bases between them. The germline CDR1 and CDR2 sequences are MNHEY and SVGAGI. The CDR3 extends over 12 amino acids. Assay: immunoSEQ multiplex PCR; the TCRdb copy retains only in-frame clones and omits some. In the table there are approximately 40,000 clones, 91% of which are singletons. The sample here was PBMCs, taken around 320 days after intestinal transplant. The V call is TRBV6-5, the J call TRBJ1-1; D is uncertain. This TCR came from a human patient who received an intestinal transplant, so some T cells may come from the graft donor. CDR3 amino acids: CASSAQNTEAFF. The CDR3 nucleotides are TGTGCCAGCAGTGCACAGAACACTGAAGCTTTCTTT.